The 30 T cell receptor beta chains presented below share a single source sample, sequenced in a study of blood T cell repertoires in COVID-19. TCRdb's copy holds only in-frame clones and misses some; the assay was immunoSEQ multiplex PCR. Of some 100,000 clones listed, more than 70% are singletons. The sequencing input was peripheral blood. The origin of the receptors is a woman of 80 years or more with active COVID-19.

The chain employs TRBV28 and TRBJ1-2; TRBD1 aligns across 7 bases. J lost 2 bases, V lost 6 bases, and 6 bases had no gene match. The CDR3 covers 14 residues. In germline, CDR1 is MDHEN, CDR2 SYDVKM. The CDR3 nucleotides read TGTGCCAGCAGCCCCGACAGGGCAAACTATGGCTACACCTTC. Its translation: CASSPDRANYGYTF.

V is TRBV18 and J is TRBJ2-5, with 8 bases that match TRBD2. Losses at the gene ends were 3 bases for V and 5 bases for J; bases not matched to a gene: 11. The CDR3 runs 16 residues. The germline V gene encodes CDR1 KGHSH and CDR2 LQKENI. CDR3: CASSPIIAGLGETQYF. CDR3 bases: TGTGCCAGCTCACCTATCATAGCGGGATTGGGGGAGACCCAGTACTTC. The entire variable domain, with the rest obtained from reference TRBV18 and TRBJ2-5, is as follows: NAGVMQNPRHLVRRRGQEARLRCSPMKGHSHVYWYRQLPEEGLKFMVYLQKENIIDESGMPKERFSAEFPKEGPSILRIQQVVRGDSAAYFCASSPIIAGLGETQYFGPGTRLLVL.

This chain uses TRBV6-5 with TRBJ2-1, with 8 bases aligning to TRBD1. The junction had 12 bases not matched to a gene; V was cut back by 6 bases and J by 8 bases. The CDR3 covers 15 residues. Germline V gene data show CDR1 as MNHEY and CDR2 as SVGAGI. CDR3 DNA sequence: TGTGCCAGCAGAGAGGGGACAGGCCCCTTCTATGAGCAGTTCTTC. Translation gives CASREGTGPFYEQFF.

This rearrangement joins TRBV2 to TRBJ2-3; D remains ambiguous. V lost 6 bases and J 9 bases, leaving 13 bases between the germline ends. This CDR3 has 12 residues. CDR1 is SNHLY and CDR2 is FYNNEI in the germline V gene. The CDR3 nucleotides read TGTGCCAGCAGGGGCCCCGTAATCACGCAGTATTTT. Translation: CASRGPVITQYF.

The chain is built from TRBV11-1 and TRBJ2-5, with 10 bases lining up with TRBD2. The CDR3 sequence is 18 residues long. Losses at the gene ends were 0 bases for V and 1 base for J; bases not matched to a gene: 8. Germline lookup yields CDR1 SGHAT and CDR2 FQDESV (reference sequence). CDR3 DNA sequence: TGTGCCAGCAGCTTAGCGGCTAGCGGGAGCCCGGGCCAAGAGACCCAGTACTTC. It specifies CASSLAASGSPGQETQYF.

The chain recombines TRBV21-1 with TRBJ1-1; the D call TRBD1 from the table was never checked on the DNA. TRBV21-1 has pseudogene status. This CDR3 has 17 amino acids. The CDR3 loop reads CARSQGRQGAIWTEAFF. In DNA form, the CDR3 reads TGTGCCAGAAGCCAAGGGAGGCAGGGGGCTATTTGGACTGAAGCTTTCTTT.

The genes are TRBV5-1 and TRBJ2-1; D is unclear. The germline CDR1 and CDR2 sequences are SGHRS and YFSETQ. This CDR3 is 16 amino acids long. With 1 base removed from V and 3 bases from J, the gap between germline ends came to 14 bases. CDR3: CASSLSAQLIYNEQFF. CDR3 DNA sequence: TGCGCCAGCAGCTTGTCAGCGCAGCTGATCTACAATGAGCAGTTCTTC.

The rearrangement joins TRBV7-2 to TRBJ1-5; 7 bases map to TRBD1. The CDR3 spans 15 residues. The germline CDR1 and CDR2 sequences are SGHTA and FQGNSA. V was clipped by 1 base and J by 2 bases; unmatched bases: 2. CDR3 sequence: CASSLDRGGNQPQHF. The CDR3 DNA follows: TGTGCCAGCAGCTTAGACAGGGGAGGCAATCAGCCCCAGCATTTT.

The gene calls are TRBV21-1 and TRBJ2-2; the table's D call of TRBD1 was not tested on the DNA. TRBV21-1 is designated a pseudogene. CDR3 size: 16 residues. CDR3 sequence: CASSKARDKYTGELFF. In DNA, the CDR3 is TGTGCCAGCAGCAAAGCCCGGGACAAATACACCGGGGAGCTGTTTTTT.

The chain is built from TRBV28 and TRBJ1-2; 9 nucleotides agree with TRBD1. This CDR3 comprises 14 residues. From germline, CDR1 is MDHEN and CDR2 SYDVKM. V dropped 6 bases and J dropped 2; count of bases not matched to a gene: 4. As DNA, the CDR3 is TGTGCCAGCAGCTACGGGACAGGGAACTATGGCTACACCTTC. Amino acids: CASSYGTGNYGYTF.

This clone was picked up a small number of times. The V gene is TRBV19, the J gene TRBJ1-2; D gene ambiguous. Germline CDR1 reads LNHDA; CDR2 reads SQIVND (reference sequence). With 0 bases removed from V and 4 bases from J, the gap between germline ends came to 12 bases. The CDR3 extends over 15 amino acids. CDR3 DNA sequence: TGTGCCAGTAGTATAGACGGCGGCCGGAGCTATGGCTACACCTTC. Encoded protein: CASSIDGGRSYGYTF.

This clone is a singleton in its sample. This chain connects TRBV4-1 to TRBJ2-1; perhaps TRBD2 as D (6 bases). The V end was cut by 4 bases, the J end by 3 bases, with 16 bases between. This CDR3 comprises 16 residues. Germline-derived CDR1 and CDR2 are MGHRA and YSYEKL. CDR3 region: CASSRAASVVYNEQFF. CDR3 DNA: TGCGCCAGCAGCCGCGCCGCTAGCGTAGTCTACAATGAGCAGTTCTTC.

This chain links TRBV27 with TRBJ2-7; 9 bases align to TRBD2. Germline V gene sequence: CDR1 MNHEY, CDR2 SMNVEV (reference sequence). V lost 5 bases, J lost 3 bases, and 5 bases stayed unmatched. The CDR3 runs to 14 residues. The CDR3 here is CASSPKTSGYEQYF. The CDR3 DNA reads TGTGCCAGCAGTCCGAAGACTAGCGGCTACGAGCAGTACTTC.

This clone has a single count. The V call is TRBV18, the J call TRBJ2-3; D unclear. Trimming removed 6 bases from V and 2 bases from J, with 6 bases in between. The germline V gene has CDR1 KGHSH and CDR2 LQKENI. The CDR3 loop spans 12 amino acids. The CDR3 reads CASSPSTDTQYF. The CDR3 DNA reads as TGTGCCAGCTCCCCCTCCACAGATACGCAGTATTTT.

This clone was observed once. The chain recombines TRBV24-1 with TRBJ2-5; D ambiguous. The germline gives CDR1 KGHDR, CDR2 SFDVKD. This CDR3 is built from 16 residues. V was pared by 2 bases and J by 5 bases, with 17 bases between. CDR3 sequence: CATSDSHRDRRETQYF. The CDR3 nucleotides are TGTGCCACCAGTGATTCCCACAGAGATAGAAGGGAGACCCAGTACTTC.

The chain has TRBV5-6 and TRBJ1-3; 7 positions match TRBD1. The CDR3 is 16 residues long. Trimming cost V 1 base and J 0 bases; bases outside gene matches: 4. The germline CDR1 and CDR2 sequences are SGHDT and YYEEEE. CDR3 residues: CASSLWDSSSGNTIYF. As DNA, the CDR3 is TGTGCCAGCAGCTTGTGGGACAGCTCCTCTGGAAACACCATATATTTT.

The chain is built from TRBV5-1 and TRBJ2-5, with 8 positions matching TRBD1. CDR3 length equals 15 residues. Germline lookup yields CDR1 SGHRS and CDR2 YFSETQ. Trimming at V came to 0 bases and at J to 3 bases, leaving 4 bases not matched to a gene. The CDR3 reads CASSLGTGLKETQYF. Here the CDR3 DNA reads TGCGCCAGCAGCTTGGGGACAGGGTTGAAAGAGACCCAGTACTTC.

The chain links TRBV15 to TRBJ2-7, with 14 bases fitting TRBD2. The CDR3 is 17 residues long. Germline lookup yields CDR1 LNHNV and CDR2 YYDKDF (reference sequence). V trimming: 1 base; J trimming: 6 bases; junction bases outside the gene matches: 8. The CDR3 here is CATSRGGTSGRDLEQYF. The CDR3 DNA sequence: TGTGCCACCAGCAGAGGCGGGACTAGCGGGAGAGATCTCGAGCAGTACTTC. Supplemented by reference TRBV15 and TRBJ2-7, the full variable domain reads DAMVIQNPRYQVTQFGKPVTLSCSQTLNHNVMYWYQQKSSQAPKLLFHYYDKDFNNEADTPDNFQSRRPNTSFCFLDIRSPGLGDTAMYLCATSRGGTSGRDLEQYFGPGTRLTVT.

The gene calls are TRBV7-6 and TRBJ2-3; unclear D gene. Trimming took off 5 bases at V and 1 base at J, with 13 bases between the two ends. The CDR3 sequence is 15 residues long. Germline assignment: CDR1 SGHVS and CDR2 FNYEAQ. The CDR3 DNA follows: TGTGCCAGCAGCACCTTTACACGGGGCACAGATACGCAGTATTTT. Its translation is CASSTFTRGTDTQYF.

The V gene is TRBV5-4, the J gene TRBJ2-7, with a possible D match to TRBD1 (6 bases). The CDR3 sequence is 13 residues long. Trimming shortened V by 1 base and J by 6 bases, and 11 bases separated the two germline ends. Germline lookup yields CDR1 SGHNT and CDR2 YYREEE (reference sequence). DNA of the CDR3: TGTGCCAGCAGCTTGTTACAGGGTGGCGAGCAGTACTTC. Protein product: CASSLLQGGEQYF.

V gene TRBV28 combines with J gene TRBJ1-5; perhaps TRBD1 as D (6 bases). The CDR3 is 15 amino acids. Germline values: CDR1 MDHEN, CDR2 SYDVKM. Trimming left V 4 bases short and J 5 bases short, with 15 bases between. CDR3 in amino acids: CASSSSGNRDQPQHF. The CDR3, as DNA: TGTGCCAGCAGTTCATCCGGGAACAGGGATCAGCCCCAGCATTTT.

This clone has only one observation. The chain links TRBV2 to TRBJ2-7; a possible D gene is TRBD1 (6 bases). Looked up from germline, CDR1 is SNHLY and CDR2 is FYNNEI. The CDR3 consists of 14 residues. V dropped 6 bases and J dropped 6 bases, with 18 bases sitting between them. Here the CDR3 reads CASSVMTDSGEQYF. The CDR3 coding sequence is TGTGCCAGCAGCGTTATGACGGACAGCGGCGAGCAGTACTTC. Filled out from reference TRBV2 and TRBJ2-7, the complete variable domain reads EPEVTQTPSHQVTQMGQEVILRCVPISNHLYFYWYRQILGQKVEFLVSFYNNEISEKSEIFDDQFSVERPDGSNFTLKIRSTKLEDSAMYFCASSVMTDSGEQYFGPGTRLTVT.

As DNA, the CDR3 is TGCGCCAGCAGCTCCGGACAGGGCTACTACGAGCAGTACTTC. Translation gives CASSSGQGYYEQYF. V usage is TRBV5-1 and J usage is TRBJ2-7; 8 nucleotides agree with TRBD1. V lost 3 bases and J lost 3; bases outside the gene matches: 5. This CDR3 is 14 amino acids long. Germline-derived CDR1 and CDR2 are SGHRS and YFSETQ.

V and J are TRBV4-2 and TRBJ2-7; TRBD1 agrees at 12 bases. The junction had 7 bases not matched to a gene; V was cut back by 0 bases and J by 7 bases. Germline V gene data show CDR1 as LGHNA and CDR2 as YNFKEQ. This CDR3 contains 16 residues. CDR3 amino acids: CASSQDRGQGAKEQYF. The CDR3 DNA reads TGTGCCAGCAGCCAAGATCGGGGACAGGGGGCGAAAGAGCAGTACTTC.

The chain joins TRBV27 to TRBJ2-7; TRBD2 matches 8 bases. This CDR3 is 16 amino acids long. V gave up 6 bases and J gave up 2 bases; unmatched junction bases: 12. From germline, CDR1 is MNHEY and CDR2 SMNVEV (reference sequence). The CDR3 sequence: CASRTSVAGATYEQYF. The CDR3 DNA is TGTGCCAGCAGGACTAGCGTGGCAGGAGCGACCTACGAGCAGTACTTC.

This chain links TRBV11-1 with TRBJ2-1; TRBD2 matches at 9 bases. Trimming removed 5 bases from V and 9 bases from J; junction bases left unmatched: 11. This CDR3 spans 15 amino acids. CDR1 SGHAT and CDR2 FQDESV come from the germline V gene (reference sequence). Here the CDR3 reads CASSQGREGLSEQFF. The CDR3 DNA sequence: TGTGCCAGCAGCCAGGGGCGGGAGGGCCTAAGTGAGCAGTTCTTC.

This chain connects TRBV5-4 to TRBJ2-5; 9 bases are shared with TRBD2. Looked up from germline, CDR1 is SGHNT and CDR2 is YYREEE (reference sequence). This CDR3 comprises 15 residues. J was trimmed by 4 bases and V by 2 bases; bases with no gene match: 6. The CDR3 DNA is TGTGCCAGCAGCTTTGCGGGAGGGCAGGCAGAGACCCAGTACTTC. It codes for CASSFAGGQAETQYF. The entire variable domain, with the rest obtained from reference TRBV5-4 and TRBJ2-5, is as follows: ETGVTQSPTHLIKTRGQQVTLRCSSQSGHNTVSWYQQALGQGPQFIFQYYREEENGRGNFPPRFSGLQFPNYSSELNVNALELDDSALYLCASSFAGGQAETQYFGPGTRLLVL.

The V gene is TRBV19, the J gene TRBJ2-2; no firm D call. Germline CDR1 and CDR2: LNHDA and SQIVND (reference sequence). The CDR3 covers 17 residues. V shed 3 bases and J shed 0 bases, with 14 bases lying between them. CDR3 sequence reads: CASSMGRPNSNTGELFF. In nucleotides, the CDR3 is TGTGCCAGTAGTATGGGCAGGCCTAACTCGAACACCGGGGAGCTGTTTTTT.

The chain has TRBV28 and TRBJ2-5; TRBD1 aligns across 8 bases. The CDR3 spans 12 residues. The germline V gene encodes CDR1 MDHEN and CDR2 SYDVKM. The V and J ends lost 10 bases and 5 bases, in that order; junction bases with no gene match: 6. For the CDR3, the DNA is TGTGCCACCAGGGGGCTCGAGGAGACCCAGTACTTC. Translation: CATRGLEETQYF.

The CDR3 sequence: CASSVTTGTYEQYF. Here the CDR3 DNA reads TGTGCCAGCAGCGTAACGACAGGGACCTACGAGCAGTACTTC. V and J are TRBV9 and TRBJ2-7; 7 bases align to TRBD1. Germline CDR1 SGDLS, CDR2 YYNGEE. The CDR3 length is 14 residues. V was pared by 1 base and J by 2 bases, with 3 bases of the junction left unmatched. Full variable domain (remainder filled in from reference TRBV9 and TRBJ2-7): DSGVTQTPKHLITATGQRVTLRCSPRSGDLSVYWYQQSLDQGLQFLIQYYNGEERAKGNILERFSAQQFPDLHSELNLSSLELGDSALYFCASSVTTGTYEQYFGPGTRLTVT.